The T cell receptor (beta chain) described here comes from a study of beta chain features in type 1 diabetes. Study-wide context: All samples combined gave roughly 100,000,000 sorted cells for examination. Notes on the study in general: Type 1 diabetes patients showed a moderate but significant shortening of TCRB CDR3s in all four CD4+ subsets.

Comments on this clone: Its antigen is not known.

Since all of the isolated RNA was reverse transcribed, expressed TCRB transcripts were what got sequenced. The repertoire was sequenced with immunoSEQ multiplex PCR; TCRdb's copy has only in-frame clones and lacks some. In the table there are over 200,000 clones, approximately 11% of which are singletons. This CDR3 spans 16 amino acids. V gave up 0 bases and J gave up 6 bases; unmatched junction bases: 6. Germline lookup yields CDR1 SGDLS and CDR2 YYNGEE. Material for sequencing was naive CD4+ T cells from blood. The source of this sequence is a man between 25 and 39 years old with type 1 diabetes. This rearrangement joins TRBV9 to TRBJ2-2; 9 nucleotides line up with TRBD2. As DNA, the CDR3 is TGTGCCAGCAGCGTAGAACCGCGGGGGGGCCCCGGGGAGCTGTTTTTT. This translates into CASSVEPRGGPGELFF.